The entry that follows covers one TCR beta chain sequence. Its antigen is not yet known. No much larger clone exists at a distance of one base, and base qualities are not known. This sample is drawn from a study of blood T cell repertoires in COVID-19 (dated by TCRdb to 2020 to 2021). Regarding the complete study: Collaborator samples came from the United States, Italy and Spain and covered acute and convalescent phases of COVID-19. The material from the prospective study consisted of cDNA or gDNA derived from T cells, B-cell-depleted T cells, or PBMCs. Deeply sampled blood TCRbeta repertoires from subjects exposed to, actively infected with, or recovered from COVID-19 were included in the dataset. A freely available public database, intended as a resource for researchers studying the immune response to SARS-CoV-2, is where the repertoires were released. The samples were drawn from the first 160 participants of the ongoing ImmuneRACE study and from 1,254 subjects provided by 6 global collaborators. A de-identified subject ID, COVID-19 status, age in years and sex were almost always included in the sample metadata. Where available, HLA class I and class II types were obtained from metadata supplied by the sample provider rather than from assay-based typing. Results and caveats for the whole study, not just this receptor: How much clinical and demographic metadata was included differed by source and by participant, and the metadata was provided uncurated.

Participants in the prospective study were aged roughly 18 to 100 years, lived in approximately 26 United States geographic areas, and enrolled through a virtual design. To assign participants to cohorts, the prospective study relied on clinical history that participants themselves reported in a screening survey and a study questionnaire. In the prospective study, whole blood, serum and a nasopharyngeal or oropharyngeal swab were collected from each participant by mobile phlebotomists. Prospective study participants could optionally give additional blood draws and questionnaires over an approximately 2-month period. Prospective study blood samples were shipped either frozen or at room temperature before DNA extraction. TCRbeta CDR3 regions were amplified from genomic DNA by means of the immunoSEQ Assay, a bias-controlled multiplex PCR. In the original analysis: The number of nucleated cells in each sample was estimated from the amplification of reference gene primers within the assay. To quantify the absolute abundance of each unique TCRbeta CDR3 rearrangement, sequence reads were collapsed and filtered. For each sample, productive Simpson clonality was calculated as the square root of Simpson's diversity index across productive rearrangements. TCRdb took over this immuneACCESS table, retaining in-frame rearrangements with V and J assigned. Such tables are incomplete; in checked studies, under half of the missing clones stem from an unresolved V gene, and the remainder is unexplained. V and J calls and clone size are those listed in that table; D and trimming were worked out from the DNA. This sample comprises 150,000 to 200,000 clones, approximately 80% of them detected only once. The ten largest clonotypes hold 5.2% of the sample.

Ends trimmed: V by 4 bases, J by 7 bases; bases unmatched to a gene: 3. The cysteine opens and the phenylalanine closes a CDR3 of 13 amino acids. Kept here is only the CDR3 DNA, which spans 39 bases and is read in frame from base 1. Via the germline V gene (reference sequence), CDR1 is GTSNPN and CDR2 SVGIG. Sequenced sample: PBMCs or T cells enriched from blood (not recorded which). This chain joins TRBV30 to TRBJ1-5, with 11 central nucleotides matching TRBD1. The TCR was taken from a woman aged 55-70 years with acute COVID-19. CDR3 region: CAWTGTGGQPQHF. The DNA is as follows: TGTGCCTGGACCGGGACAGGGGGACAGCCCCAGCATTTT.